This TCR beta chain originates from a study of monozygotic twins with inflammatory bowel disease. From its re-call of the 5' RACE reads, TCRdb lists each CDR3 protein once, without DNA. In total, the table holds around 370,000 distinct CDR3 sequences. The CDR3 is 18 amino acids. Germline CDR1 SGHAT, CDR2 FQDESV (reference sequence). The sequence was collected from a human donor with ulcerative colitis or Crohn's disease, or a healthy co-twin of an affected twin (not recorded which). Input material: blood. The chain couples TRBV11-1 to TRBJ1-5; without DNA, the TCRdb call of TRBD1 cannot be checked. The CDR3 loop is CASSLVSGQADSNQPQHF.